The 10 T cell receptor beta chains given below trace back to one sample, sequenced in a study of read filtering for tumor transcriptome and immune sequencing (dated by TCRdb to 2018 to 2021). TCRdb shows the sequencer as Illumina HiSeq 4000. The Immunoverse kit was used to build TCR libraries from 400 ng RNA, with molecular barcoded adaptors covering alpha/delta and beta/gamma chains. TCRdb reran the public reads through fastp at Q25 and MiXCR, keeping productive beta chains. Every entry covers one CDR3 protein and lists the most common genes and DNA from its rows. In all, the sample holds about 50,000 distinct CDR3 sequences, and around a fifth of those were seen once. Of the sample, roughly 15% is held by the ten largest clones. Sequenced sample: a population of CD138-negative cells sorted from bone marrow. Explained via the paper, the cell subset or site label denotes: bone marrow mononuclear cells depleted of CD138+ plasma/myeloma cells by negative magnetic selection. All receptors come from a donor at least 40 years old with multiple myeloma.

As for this clonotype: The CDR3 carries no conserved terminal phenylalanine or tryptophan, so it likely arises from a read error. The chain joins TRBV30 to TRBJ2-1; D uncertain. Deletions cut 1 base from V and 3 bases from J, with 16 bases between. The germline CDR1 and CDR2 sequences are GTSNPN and SVGIG (reference sequence). The CDR3 extends over 16 amino acids. CDR3: CAWSGLRIGFYNEQFI. CDR3 nucleotides: TGTGCCTGGAGTGGACTTCGTATAGGGTTCTACAATGAGCAGTTCATC.

This clonotype was recorded many times. V usage is TRBV19 and J usage is TRBJ1-5, with D possibly TRBD1 on 5 matching bases. V lost 6 bases, J lost 0 bases, and 12 bases lay in between. The CDR3 loop spans 15 amino acids. CDR1 and CDR2 (germline): LNHDA, SQIVND (reference sequence). The CDR3 DNA sequence: TGTGCCAGTAGCCTGACAGATTATAGCAATCAGCCCCAGCATTTT. The encoded protein is CASSLTDYSNQPQHF.

This clonotype showed up many times. CDR3 DNA: TGCGCCAGCAGCTTCATACAGGGTAACAATGAGCAGTTCTTC. It is translated as CASSFIQGNNEQFF. The V gene is TRBV5-1, the J gene TRBJ2-1; TRBD1 is a possible D gene (6 bases). Trimming stripped 2 bases from V and 5 bases from J, with 11 bases between. Per germline, CDR1 SGHRS and CDR2 YFSETQ. The length of the CDR3 is 14 residues.

The table lists this clonotype with many counts. The chain links TRBV29-1 to TRBJ1-5, with 7 bases fitting TRBD1. The CDR3 covers 13 residues. V lost 8 bases, J lost 3 bases, and 7 bases stayed unmatched. The V gene's germline CDR1 is SQVTM and CDR2 ANQGSEA. The CDR3 nucleotides read TGCAGCTTTGGGACAGCCTACAATCAGCCCCAGCATTTT. It codes for CSFGTAYNQPQHF.

This clonotype showed up just a few times. Only one base separates this from a far larger clonotype, so it likely reflects a read error. The V call is TRBV7-9, the J call TRBJ1-4, with a possible D match to TRBD1 (6 bases). CDR3 length: 15 residues. Germline CDR1 is SEHNR and CDR2 is FQNEAQ (reference sequence). The CDR3 sequence: CASSSHTARTDTHYF. The CDR3, as DNA: TGTGCCAGCAGCTCCCACACCGCTAGGACAGATACGCACTATTTT. Drawing the rest from reference TRBV7-9 and TRBJ1-4, the complete variable domain is DTGVSQNPRHKITKRGQNVTFRCDPISEHNRLYWYRQTLGQGPEFLTYFQNEAQLEKSRLLSDRFSAERPKGSFSTLEIQRTEQGDSAMYLCASSSHTARTDTHYFGSGTQLSVL.

In its sample, this clonotype was seen many times. This chain links TRBV29-1 with TRBJ1-1; D gene unclear. The V end lost 4 bases, the J end lost 0 bases, and 9 bases lay between the germline ends. The CDR3 loop spans 13 amino acids. The V gene's germline CDR1 is SQVTM and CDR2 ANQGSEA. The CDR3 nucleotides are TGCAGCGTTGTTCGACGGATGAACACTGAAGCTTTCTTT. This codes for CSVVRRMNTEAFF.

There are many counts of this clonotype. V is TRBV11-1 and J is TRBJ2-5; the D gene could be TRBD1 or TRBD2 (5 bases each). Trimming pared 5 bases from V and 1 base from J, leaving 8 bases between. CDR3 length equals 13 residues. The germline V gene has CDR1 SGHAT and CDR2 FQDESV (reference sequence). This CDR3 is CASSRDGQETQYF. The CDR3 nucleotides read TGTGCCAGCAGCCGGGACGGCCAAGAGACCCAGTACTTC.

This clonotype was observed a few times. The chain recombines TRBV30 with TRBJ2-3, with 8 nucleotides matching TRBD1. After removal of 1 base from V and 4 bases from J, the junction contained 4 bases not matched to a gene. Germline CDR1 reads GTSNPN; CDR2 reads SVGIG (reference sequence). The CDR3 length is 14 residues. The CDR3 region is CAWSETGGSDTQYF. CDR3 in DNA: TGTGCCTGGAGTGAAACAGGGGGATCAGATACGCAGTATTTT.

The sample holds a few counts of this clonotype. V is TRBV2 and J is TRBJ1-1; D call uncertain. CDR1 SNHLY and CDR2 FYNNEI come from the germline V gene. Between the trimmed V and J ends, which lost 4 bases and 3 bases, there was a span of 12 bases. This CDR3 is built from 14 residues. The CDR3 DNA follows: TGTGCCAGCAGTGCAAGCCAAGGATACACTGAAGCTTTCTTT. This encodes CASSASQGYTEAFF.

This clonotype was counted between two and nine times. The chain joins TRBV12-3 or TRBV12-4 to TRBJ2-7; D perhaps matches TRBD1 (6 bases). The CDR3 is 13 amino acids. Deletions cut 4 bases from V and 4 bases from J, with 11 bases between. DNA of the CDR3: TGTGCCAGCAGTTCAGGACAGAAATACGAGCAGTACTTC. It codes for CASSSGQKYEQYF.